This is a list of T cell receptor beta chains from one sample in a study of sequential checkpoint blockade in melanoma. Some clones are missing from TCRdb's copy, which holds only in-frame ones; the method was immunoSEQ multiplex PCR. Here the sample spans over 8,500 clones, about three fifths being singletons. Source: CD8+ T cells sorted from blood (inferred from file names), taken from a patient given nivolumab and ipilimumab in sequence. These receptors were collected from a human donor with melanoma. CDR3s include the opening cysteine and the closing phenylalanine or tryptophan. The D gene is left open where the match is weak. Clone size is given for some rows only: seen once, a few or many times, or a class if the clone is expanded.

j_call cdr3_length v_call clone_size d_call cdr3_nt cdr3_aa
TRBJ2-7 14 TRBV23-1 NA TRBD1 TGCGCCAGCAGTCACCGGACAGGGCCCCACGAGCAGTACTTC CASSHRTGPHEQYF
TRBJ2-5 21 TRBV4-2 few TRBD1 TGTGCCAGCAGCCAAGAGATCGTATGGGGACAGGGGTCCCCTTACCAAGAGACCCAGTACTTC CASSQEIVWGQGSPYQETQYF
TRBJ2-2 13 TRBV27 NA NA TGTGCCAGCTTCAGGGGCGTCACCGGGGAGCTGTTTTTT CASFRGVTGELFF
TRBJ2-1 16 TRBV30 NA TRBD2 TGTGCCTGGAGTACTAGCGGGGGGGAGCCCTACAATGAGCAGTTCTTC CAWSTSGGEPYNEQFF
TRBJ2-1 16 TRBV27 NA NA TGTGCCAGCAGTTTATCCGGAGGGAGCTCCTACAATGAGCAGTTCTTC CASSLSGGSSYNEQFF
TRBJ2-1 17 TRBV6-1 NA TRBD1 TGTGCCAGCAGTGAAAGGCAGGGGGCTAGCTCCTACAATGAGCAGTTCTTC CASSERQGASSYNEQFF
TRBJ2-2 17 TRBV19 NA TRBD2 TGTGCCAGTAGTATAGATCGAGCGGGAGGGGGTACCGGGGAGCTGTTTTTT CASSIDRAGGGTGELFF
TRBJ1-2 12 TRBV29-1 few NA TGCAGCGTTTTGAGGCCTAACTATGGCTACACCTTC CSVLRPNYGYTF
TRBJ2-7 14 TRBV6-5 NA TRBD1 TGTGCCAGCAGCCCGGGACAGGGGACCTACGAGCAGTACTTC CASSPGQGTYEQYF
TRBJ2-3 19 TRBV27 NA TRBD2 TGTGCCAGCAGTTTTTGGACTAGCGGGGGCCTAGAGCAGCGAGATACGCAGTATTTT CASSFWTSGGLEQRDTQYF
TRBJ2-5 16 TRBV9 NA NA TGTGCCAGCAGCGTAGGTGCGGAGACGGTCCAAGAGACCCAGTACTTC CASSVGAETVQETQYF
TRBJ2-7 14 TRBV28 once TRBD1 TGTGCCAGCAGTTTCTCGACAGGGAGCCACGAGCAGTACTTC CASSFSTGSHEQYF
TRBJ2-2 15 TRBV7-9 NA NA TGTGCCAGCAGCTTAGGCGGAGCGAACACCGGGGAGCTGTTTTTT CASSLGGANTGELFF
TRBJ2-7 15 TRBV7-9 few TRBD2 TGTGCCAGCAGTAACCACGGCGGGAGGGAAGGCGAGCAGTACTTC CASSNHGGREGEQYF
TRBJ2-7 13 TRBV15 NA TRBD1 TGTGCCACCACCCCGGGACAGGCCTACGAGCAGTACTTC CATTPGQAYEQYF
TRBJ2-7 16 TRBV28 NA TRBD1 TGTGCCAGCAGTTTACCCGGGGACAGGGGGATCCACGAGCAGTACTTC CASSLPGDRGIHEQYF
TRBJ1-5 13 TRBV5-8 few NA TGTGCCAGCAGCTTGGTTATTAATCAGCCCCAGCATTTT CASSLVINQPQHF
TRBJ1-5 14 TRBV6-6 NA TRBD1 TGTGCCAGCAGGCGGACAGGACGCAATCAGCCCCAGCATTTT CASRRTGRNQPQHF
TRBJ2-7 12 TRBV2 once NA TGTGCCAGCATGGGCAGGGCCCACGAGCAGTACTTC CASMGRAHEQYF
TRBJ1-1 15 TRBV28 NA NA TGTGCCAGCAGTCCTGGGGACACCGTGGGAACTGAAGCTTTCTTT CASSPGDTVGTEAFF
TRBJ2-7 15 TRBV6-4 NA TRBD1 TGTGCCACTCTGAGGCGGGGACAGGGCCCCTACGAGCAGTACTTC CATLRRGQGPYEQYF
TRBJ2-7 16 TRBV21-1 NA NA TGTGCCAGCAGCAAAGAGACGACTAGTTTCGTCCACGAGCAGTACTTC CASSKETTSFVHEQYF
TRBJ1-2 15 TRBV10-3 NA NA TGTGCCATCAGTGAGAGGGGGGGCAGTAACTATGGCTACACCTTC CAISERGGSNYGYTF
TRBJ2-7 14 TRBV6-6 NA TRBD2 TGTGCCAGCAGTTTTGGGACTAGTTGGAACGAGCAGTACTTC CASSFGTSWNEQYF
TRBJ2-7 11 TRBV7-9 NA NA TGTGCCAGCAGCTTTGGCGGCGAGCAGTACTTC CASSFGGEQYF
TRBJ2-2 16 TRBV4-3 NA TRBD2 TGCGCCAGCAGCCAAGATGGACTAGCCGACACCGGGGAGCTGTTTTTT CASSQDGLADTGELFF
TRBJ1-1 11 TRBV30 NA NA TGTGCCTGGCTCACAGGGTGGGAAGCTTTCTTT CAWLTGWEAFF
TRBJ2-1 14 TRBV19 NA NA TGTGCCAGTAGTGAGGACAGGAGGGGGAATGAGCAGTTCTTC CASSEDRRGNEQFF
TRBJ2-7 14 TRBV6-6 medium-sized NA TGTGCCAGCACCGAGGGGAGGAGCTCCTACGAGCAGTACTTC CASTEGRSSYEQYF
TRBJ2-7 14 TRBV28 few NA TGTGCCAGCAGCCTGACAGGATACTCCTACGAGCAGTACTTC CASSLTGYSYEQYF
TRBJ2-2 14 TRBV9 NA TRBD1 TGTGCCAGCAGCCGGACAGGGAACACCGGGGAGCTGTTTTTT CASSRTGNTGELFF